Following are 3 T cell receptor beta chains from one sample sequenced in a study of T-cell reconstitution after alpha-beta-depleted transplantation in children. The authors prepared the TCRbeta library with unique molecular identifiers. Using its own MiXCR run on the PCR reads, TCRdb lists one record per CDR3 protein. Found here are 500,000 to 600,000 distinct CDR3 sequences, roughly 18% of them singletons; the top ten hold over 3%. The sequencing here drew on PBMCs from the stem cell graft donor, taken from the stem cell graft. All receptors derive from a human donor who donated a stem cell graft to a child with acute lymphoblastic leukemia.

The table lists this clonotype with a few counts. The J gene is TRBJ2-7, the V gene TRBV6-1, with D perhaps TRBD2 (5 bases). The ends were cut back, 6 bases at V and 1 base at J, with 13 bases in the middle. The germline V gene encodes CDR1 MNHNS and CDR2 SASEGT. The CDR3 has 14 amino acids. The CDR3 region is CASRTGILSYEQYF. DNA for the CDR3: TGTGCCAGCAGAACCGGGATATTATCCTACGAGCAGTACTTC.

In its sample, this clonotype was seen a few times. The CDR3 nucleotides read TGTGCCAGCAGCCTCCTCCGGGAGACCCGATTCCCCGTAACAGATACGCAGTATTTT. Protein sequence: CASSLLRETRFPVTDTQYF. The gene calls are TRBV3-1 and TRBJ2-3; possibly TRBD2 for D (6 bases). The V end was cut by 4 bases, the J end by 3 bases, with 26 bases between. Germline V lookup: CDR1 LGHDT, CDR2 YNNKEL (reference sequence). The CDR3 is 19 amino acids.

This clonotype was counted once. The CDR3 DNA sequence: TGTGCCAGCAGTACCAGGACAGGGGGCGATGGGGCCAAAAACATTCAGTACTTC. Its protein product is CASSTRTGGDGAKNIQYF. The rearrangement links TRBV6-1 to TRBJ2-4; 11 nucleotides agree with TRBD1. In germline, CDR1 is MNHNS, CDR2 SASEGT. The V gene end was trimmed by 5 bases and the J gene end by 1 base; junction bases not matched to a gene: 10. The length of the CDR3 is 18 residues.